This TCR beta chain is from a study of early T cells in non-severe SARS-CoV-2 infection. Study in general: Bulk RNA from unsorted whole blood was sequenced; chains were unpaired. Points from the study as a whole: Private and CD4 specificities were missed by VDJdb matching, which favored anti-spike CD8 responses.

As concerns this clonotype: The antigen remains unidentified.

The CDR3 sequence is 11 residues long. Between the trimmed V and J ends, which lost 6 bases and 9 bases, there was a span of 12 bases. From germline, CDR1 is SQVTM and CDR2 ANQGSEA. Unique molecular identifiers were affixed to single, distinct cDNA molecules. TCRdb redid the calling of the 5' RACE reads with MiXCR, one entry per CDR3 protein. The data show 60,000 to 75,000 distinct CDR3 sequences, with about 10% seen just once and under 7% held by the top ten. The V gene is TRBV29-1, the J gene TRBJ2-1; D is perhaps TRBD2 (6 bases). The specimen was whole blood, collected at baseline. The clonotype comes from an adult who was a healthcare worker with PCR-confirmed SARS-CoV-2 infection or an uninfected control (not recorded which). CDR3 sequence: CSVRTSLEQFF. CDR3 in DNA: TGCAGCGTCAGAACTAGCCTTGAGCAGTTCTTC.